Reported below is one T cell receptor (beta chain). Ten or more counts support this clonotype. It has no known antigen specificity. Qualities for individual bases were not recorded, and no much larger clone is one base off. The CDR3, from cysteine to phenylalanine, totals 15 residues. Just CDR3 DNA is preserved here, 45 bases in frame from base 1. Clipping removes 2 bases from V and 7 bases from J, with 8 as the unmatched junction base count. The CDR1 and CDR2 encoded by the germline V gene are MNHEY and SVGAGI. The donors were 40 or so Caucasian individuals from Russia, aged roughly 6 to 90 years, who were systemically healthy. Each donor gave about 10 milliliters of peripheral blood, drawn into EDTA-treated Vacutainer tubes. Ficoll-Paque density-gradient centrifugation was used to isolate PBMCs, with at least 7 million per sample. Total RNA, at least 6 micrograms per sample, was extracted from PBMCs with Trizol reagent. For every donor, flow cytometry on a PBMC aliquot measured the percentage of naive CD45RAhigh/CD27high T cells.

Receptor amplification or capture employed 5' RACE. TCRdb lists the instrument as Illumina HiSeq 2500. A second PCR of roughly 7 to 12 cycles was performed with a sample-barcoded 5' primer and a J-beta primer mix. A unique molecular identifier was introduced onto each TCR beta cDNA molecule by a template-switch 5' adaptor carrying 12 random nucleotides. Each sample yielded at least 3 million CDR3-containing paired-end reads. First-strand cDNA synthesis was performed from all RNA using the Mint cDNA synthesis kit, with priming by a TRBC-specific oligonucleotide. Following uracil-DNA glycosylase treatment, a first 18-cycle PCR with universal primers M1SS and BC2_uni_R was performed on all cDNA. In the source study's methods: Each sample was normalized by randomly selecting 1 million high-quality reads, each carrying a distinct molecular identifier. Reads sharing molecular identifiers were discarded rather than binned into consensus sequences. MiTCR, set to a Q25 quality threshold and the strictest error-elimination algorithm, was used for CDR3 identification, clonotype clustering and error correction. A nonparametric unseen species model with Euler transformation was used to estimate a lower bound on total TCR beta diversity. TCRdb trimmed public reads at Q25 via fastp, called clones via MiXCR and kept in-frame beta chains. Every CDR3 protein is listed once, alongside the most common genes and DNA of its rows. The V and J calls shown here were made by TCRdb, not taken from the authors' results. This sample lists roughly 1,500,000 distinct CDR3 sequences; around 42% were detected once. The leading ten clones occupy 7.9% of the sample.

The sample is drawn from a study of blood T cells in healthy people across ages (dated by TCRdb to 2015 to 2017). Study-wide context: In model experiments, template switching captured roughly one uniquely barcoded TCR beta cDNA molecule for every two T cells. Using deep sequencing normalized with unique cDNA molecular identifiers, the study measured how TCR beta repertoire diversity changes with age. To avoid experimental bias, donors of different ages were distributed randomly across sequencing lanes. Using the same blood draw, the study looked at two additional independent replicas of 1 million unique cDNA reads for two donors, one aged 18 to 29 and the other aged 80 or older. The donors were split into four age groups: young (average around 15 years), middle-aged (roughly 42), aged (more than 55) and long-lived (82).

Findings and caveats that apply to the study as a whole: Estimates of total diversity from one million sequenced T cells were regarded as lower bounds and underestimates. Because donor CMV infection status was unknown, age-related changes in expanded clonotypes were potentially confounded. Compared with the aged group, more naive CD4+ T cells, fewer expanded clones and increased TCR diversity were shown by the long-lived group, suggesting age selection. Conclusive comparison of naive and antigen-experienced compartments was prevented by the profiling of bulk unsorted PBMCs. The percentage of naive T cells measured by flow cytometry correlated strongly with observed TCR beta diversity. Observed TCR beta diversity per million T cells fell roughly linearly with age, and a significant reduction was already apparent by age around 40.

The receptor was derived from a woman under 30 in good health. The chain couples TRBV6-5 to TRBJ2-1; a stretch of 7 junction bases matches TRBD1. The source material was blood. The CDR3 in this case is CASSYGAGGFNEQFF. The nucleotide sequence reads TGTGCCAGCAGTTACGGGGCAGGGGGTTTTAATGAGCAGTTCTTC.